Shown below are 3 T cell receptor beta chains from a single sample sequenced in a study of shared clonotypes between healthy human individuals. Measured with immunoSEQ multiplex PCR; TCRdb has only the in-frame clones, and not every one. The sample shows 2 million to 2.5 million clones, 80% to 95% of them seen only once. Sequenced material: naive CD4+ T cells from PBMCs. The subset: CD45RA+ positively selected. Receptor source: a man between 18 and 29 years old in good health. Some clones in this sample may be carry-over from other donors' samples.

This clone was seen more than once but under ten times. The same CDR3 also results from other DNA sequences found in this sample. The V gene is TRBV11-1, the J gene TRBJ2-7; D may be TRBD1 or TRBD2 (6 bases each). V lost 2 bases to trimming and J lost 4 bases, with 9 bases between them. Germline CDR1 reads SGHAT; CDR2 reads FQDESV (reference sequence). The CDR3 sequence is 13 residues long. The CDR3 region has the DNA TGTGCCAGCAGCTTACGGAGGGGGTACGAGCAGTACTTC. Encoded protein: CASSLRRGYEQYF.

CDR3 region: CASSPQQGGAGEKLFF. DNA for the CDR3: TGTGCCAGCTCACCACAACAGGGGGGGGCTGGTGAAAAACTGTTTTTT. The J gene is TRBJ1-4, the V gene TRBV18; 8 positions match TRBD1. The CDR3 is 16 amino acids. Germline V lookup: CDR1 KGHSH, CDR2 LQKENI. Trimming at V came to 1 base and at J to 7 bases, leaving 8 bases not matched to a gene.

This rearrangement joins TRBV19 to TRBJ2-7; D possibly matches TRBD1 or TRBD2 (6 bases each). This CDR3 spans 13 amino acids. Trimming removed 10 bases from V and 4 bases from J, with 17 bases in between. Germline V gene data show CDR1 as LNHDA and CDR2 as SQIVND (reference sequence). The CDR3 region is CATTNGGLYEQYF. The CDR3 DNA reads as TGTGCCACTACAAACGGGGGCTTGTACGAGCAGTACTTC. The full variable domain, completed using reference TRBV19 and TRBJ2-7, is DGGITQSPKYLFRKEGQNVTLSCEQNLNHDAMYWYRQDPGQGLRLIYYSQIVNDFQKGDIAEGYSVSREKKESFPLTVTSAQKNPTAFYLCATTNGGLYEQYFGPGTRLTVT.